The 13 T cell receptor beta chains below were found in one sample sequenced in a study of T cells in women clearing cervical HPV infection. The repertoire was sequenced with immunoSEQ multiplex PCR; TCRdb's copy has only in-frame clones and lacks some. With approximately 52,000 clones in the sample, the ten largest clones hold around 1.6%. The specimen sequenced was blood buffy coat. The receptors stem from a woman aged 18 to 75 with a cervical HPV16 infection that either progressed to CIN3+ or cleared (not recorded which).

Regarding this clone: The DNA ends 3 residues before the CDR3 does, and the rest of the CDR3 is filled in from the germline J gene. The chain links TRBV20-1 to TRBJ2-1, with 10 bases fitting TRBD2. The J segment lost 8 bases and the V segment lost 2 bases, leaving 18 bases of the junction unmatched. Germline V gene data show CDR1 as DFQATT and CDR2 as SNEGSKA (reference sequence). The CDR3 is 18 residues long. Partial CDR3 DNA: TGCAGTGCTAGAAAGATTGAACAAGATAGCGGGGGGTTCGATGAG. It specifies CSARKIEQDSGGFDE. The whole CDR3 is CSARKIEQDSGGFDEQFF.

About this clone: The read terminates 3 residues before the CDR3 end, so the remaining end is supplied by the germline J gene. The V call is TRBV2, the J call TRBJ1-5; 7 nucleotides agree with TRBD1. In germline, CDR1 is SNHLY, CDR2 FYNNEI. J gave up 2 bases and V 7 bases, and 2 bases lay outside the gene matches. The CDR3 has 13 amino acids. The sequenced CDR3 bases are TGTGCCAGCATTGGACAGGGCAATCAGCCC. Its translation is CASIGQGNQP. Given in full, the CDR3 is CASIGQGNQPQHF.

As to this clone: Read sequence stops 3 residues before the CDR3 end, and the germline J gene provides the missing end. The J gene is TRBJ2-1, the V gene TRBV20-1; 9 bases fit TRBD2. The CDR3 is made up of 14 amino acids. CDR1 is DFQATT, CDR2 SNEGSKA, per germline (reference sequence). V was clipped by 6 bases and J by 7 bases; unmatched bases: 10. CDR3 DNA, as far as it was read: TGCAGTGCGGGGCGGGGGGGGGCGCAAAATGAG. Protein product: CSAGRGGAQNE. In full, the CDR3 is CSAGRGGAQNEQFF.

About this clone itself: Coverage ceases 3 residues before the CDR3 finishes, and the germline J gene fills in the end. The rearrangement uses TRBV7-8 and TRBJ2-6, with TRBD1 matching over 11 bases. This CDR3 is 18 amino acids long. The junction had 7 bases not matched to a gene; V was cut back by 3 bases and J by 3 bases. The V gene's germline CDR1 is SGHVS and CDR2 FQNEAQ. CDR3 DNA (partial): TGTGCCAGCAGCTTCGCCGGGACAGGGGGTGGTGGGGCCAACGTC. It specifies CASSFAGTGGGGANV. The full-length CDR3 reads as CASSFAGTGGGGANVLTF.

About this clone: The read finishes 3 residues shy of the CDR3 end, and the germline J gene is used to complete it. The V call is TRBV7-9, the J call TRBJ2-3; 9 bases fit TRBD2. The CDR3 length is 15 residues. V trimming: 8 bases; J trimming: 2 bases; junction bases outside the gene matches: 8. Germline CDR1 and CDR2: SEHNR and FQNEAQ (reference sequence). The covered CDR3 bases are TGTGCCAGCTCAAAAGGACTAGCGAACACAGATACG. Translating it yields CASSKGLANTDT. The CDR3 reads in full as CASSKGLANTDTQYF.

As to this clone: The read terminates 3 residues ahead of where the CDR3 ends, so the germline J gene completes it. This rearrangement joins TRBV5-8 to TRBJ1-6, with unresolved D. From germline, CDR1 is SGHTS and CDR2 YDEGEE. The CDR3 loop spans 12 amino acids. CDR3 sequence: CASTNSVGPLHF. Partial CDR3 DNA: TGTGCCAGCACCAACTCCGTCGGGCCC. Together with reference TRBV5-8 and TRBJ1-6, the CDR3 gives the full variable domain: EAGVTQSPTHLIKTRGQQATLRCSPISGHTSVYWYQQALGLGLQFLLWYDEGEERNRGNFPPRFSGRQFPNYSSELNVNALELEDSALYLCASTNSVGPLHFGNGTRLTVT.

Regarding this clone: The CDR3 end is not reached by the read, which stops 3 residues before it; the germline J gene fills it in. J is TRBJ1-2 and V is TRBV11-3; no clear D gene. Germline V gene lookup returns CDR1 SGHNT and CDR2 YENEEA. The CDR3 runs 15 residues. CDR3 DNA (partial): TGTGCCAGCAGCTTAGAGCGGAGCTCCTACAATGAG. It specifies CASSLERSSYNE. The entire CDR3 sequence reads CASSLERSSYNEYTF.

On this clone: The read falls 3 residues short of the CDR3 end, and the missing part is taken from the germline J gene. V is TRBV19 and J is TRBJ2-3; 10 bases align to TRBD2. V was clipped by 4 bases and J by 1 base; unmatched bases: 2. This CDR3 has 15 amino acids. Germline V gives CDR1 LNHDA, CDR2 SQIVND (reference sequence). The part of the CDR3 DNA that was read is TGTGCCAGTAGTAAAGGACTAGCGGGCACAGATACG. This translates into CASSKGLAGTDT. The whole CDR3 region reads CASSKGLAGTDTQYF.

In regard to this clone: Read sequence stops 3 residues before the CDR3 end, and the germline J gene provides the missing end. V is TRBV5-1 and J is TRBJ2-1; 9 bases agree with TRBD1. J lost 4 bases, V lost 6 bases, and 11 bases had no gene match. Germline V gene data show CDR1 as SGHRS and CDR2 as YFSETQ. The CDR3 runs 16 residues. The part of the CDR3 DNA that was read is TGCGCCAGCAAACCTCTGGGACAGGGCCAATACAATGAG. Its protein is CASKPLGQGQYNE. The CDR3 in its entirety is CASKPLGQGQYNEQFF. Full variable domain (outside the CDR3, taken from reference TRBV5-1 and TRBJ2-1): KAGVTQTPRYLIKTRGQQVTLSCSPISGHRSVSWYQQTPGQGLQFLFEYFSETQRNKGNFPGRFSGRQFSNSRSEMNVSTLELGDSALYLCASKPLGQGQYNEQFFGPGTRLTVL.

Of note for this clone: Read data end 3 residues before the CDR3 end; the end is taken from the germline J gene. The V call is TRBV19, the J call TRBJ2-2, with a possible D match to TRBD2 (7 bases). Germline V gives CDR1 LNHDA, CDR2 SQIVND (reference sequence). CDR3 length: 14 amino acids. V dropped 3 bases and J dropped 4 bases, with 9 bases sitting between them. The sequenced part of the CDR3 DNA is TGTGCCAGTAGTATGAGGGGGGGCACCGGGGAG. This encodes CASSMRGGTGE. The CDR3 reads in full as CASSMRGGTGELFF.

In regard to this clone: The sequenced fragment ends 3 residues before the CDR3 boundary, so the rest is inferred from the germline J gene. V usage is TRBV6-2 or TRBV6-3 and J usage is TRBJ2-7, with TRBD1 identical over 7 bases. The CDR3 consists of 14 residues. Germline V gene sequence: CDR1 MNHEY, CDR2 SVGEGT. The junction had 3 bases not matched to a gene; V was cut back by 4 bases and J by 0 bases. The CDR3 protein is CASSSRQGSYEQYF. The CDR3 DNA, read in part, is TGTGCCAGCAGTTCTAGACAGGGCTCCTACGAG.

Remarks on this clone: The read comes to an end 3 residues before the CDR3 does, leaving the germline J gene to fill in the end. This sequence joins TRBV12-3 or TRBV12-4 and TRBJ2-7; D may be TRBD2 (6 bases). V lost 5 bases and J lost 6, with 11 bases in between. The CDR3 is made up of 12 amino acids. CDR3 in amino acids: CASSAGLREQYF. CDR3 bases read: TGTGCCAGCAGTGCGGGACTCCGCGAG.

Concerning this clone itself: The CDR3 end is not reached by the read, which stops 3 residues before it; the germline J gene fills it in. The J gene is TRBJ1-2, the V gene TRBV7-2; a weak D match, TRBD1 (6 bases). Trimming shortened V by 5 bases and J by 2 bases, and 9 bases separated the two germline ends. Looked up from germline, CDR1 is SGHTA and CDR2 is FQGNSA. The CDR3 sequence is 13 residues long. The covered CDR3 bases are TGTGCCAGCAGCCCCGACAGGAACTATGGC. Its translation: CASSPDRNYG. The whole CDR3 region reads CASSPDRNYGYTF. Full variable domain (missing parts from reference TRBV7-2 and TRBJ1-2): GAGVSQSPSNKVTEKGKDVELRCDPISGHTALYWYRQSLGQGLEFLIYFQGNSAPDKSGLPSDRFSAERTGGSVSTLTIQRTQQEDSAVYLCASSPDRNYGYTFGSGTRLTVV.